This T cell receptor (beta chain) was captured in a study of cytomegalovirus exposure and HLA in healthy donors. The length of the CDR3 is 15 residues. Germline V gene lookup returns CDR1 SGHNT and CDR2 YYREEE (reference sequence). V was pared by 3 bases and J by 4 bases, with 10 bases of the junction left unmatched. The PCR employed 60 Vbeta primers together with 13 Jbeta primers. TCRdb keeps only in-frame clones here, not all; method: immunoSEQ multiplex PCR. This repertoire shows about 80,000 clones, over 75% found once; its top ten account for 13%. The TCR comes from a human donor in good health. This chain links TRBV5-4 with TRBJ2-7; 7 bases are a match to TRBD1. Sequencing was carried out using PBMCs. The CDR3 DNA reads TGTGCCAGCAGCTCCGCGGACAGGAAAACTTACGAGCAGTACTTC. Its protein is CASSSADRKTYEQYF. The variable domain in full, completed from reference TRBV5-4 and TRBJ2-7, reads ETGVTQSPTHLIKTRGQQVTLRCSSQSGHNTVSWYQQALGQGPQFIFQYYREEENGRGNFPPRFSGLQFPNYSSELNVNALELDDSALYLCASSSADRKTYEQYFGPGTRLTVT.